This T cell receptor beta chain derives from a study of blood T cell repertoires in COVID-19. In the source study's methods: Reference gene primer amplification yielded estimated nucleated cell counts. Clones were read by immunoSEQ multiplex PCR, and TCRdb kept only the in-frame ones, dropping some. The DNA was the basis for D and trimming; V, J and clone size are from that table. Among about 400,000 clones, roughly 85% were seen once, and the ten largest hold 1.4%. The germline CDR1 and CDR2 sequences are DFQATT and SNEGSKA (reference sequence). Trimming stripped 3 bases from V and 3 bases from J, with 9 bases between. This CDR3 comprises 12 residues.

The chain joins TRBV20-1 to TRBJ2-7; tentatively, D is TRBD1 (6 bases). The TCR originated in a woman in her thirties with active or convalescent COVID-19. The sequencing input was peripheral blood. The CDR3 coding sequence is TGCAGTGCTAGTAAACAGGGCTACGAGCAGTACTTC. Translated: CSASKQGYEQYF.